This T cell receptor (beta chain) was captured by sequencing in a study of T cell responses to AZD1222 COVID-19 vaccine (dated by TCRdb to the early 2020s). About the study as a whole: TCR sequencing was performed for about 250 trial participants, of whom around 200 were given two doses of AZD1222 and around 26 were given two doses of MenACWY control vaccine. Trial participants were enrolled by age into subgroups of 18-55, 56-69 and 70-plus years, and around 150, 29 and 61 TCR-sequenced participants, respectively, were included in these subgroups. What the work shows at the level of the full study, not this receptor alone: Nearly half of unique spike-specific TCRs reportedly recognized epitopes outside regions mutated in the B.1.351 and B.1.1.7 variants. Only five to seven AZD1222 recipients were SARS-CoV-2 seropositive at baseline, limiting conclusions about previously exposed vaccinees. Most participants were white British and females outnumbered males, and the authors suggested that clonal diversity may have been underestimated. Because no day 14 peak-response samples were available, the repertoires could be characterized only after the peak T cell response. The 56-69-year group was small, and its depth increase did not reach significance, likely because of low power. Vaccine-associated CD4 TCRs spanned the whole spike protein, with dominant responses in regions 160-218 and 743-854. After two AZD1222 doses, both the breadth and the depth of spike-specific TCRs were significantly higher than at day 0 and than in MenACWY recipients.

What this sample's time point label stands for: about 28 days (+/-7) after the second vaccine dose. AZD1222 recipients given second doses at about 4 weeks or at about 12 weeks were pooled, since spike-specific TCR depth and breadth were not found to differ between the two schedules. Vaccinee samples came from UK trials COV001 and COV002, including a single-blind randomized controlled phase 2/3 trial of AZD1222 (ChAdOx1 nCoV-19) in healthy adults. Trial participant PBMC samples were collected at day 0 and day 28 after the second dose for TCRbeta chain sequencing. Worth noting for this clone: Its antigen is not yet known. Nothing much larger sits one base from this clone, and base qualities are not available.

After removal of 3 bases from V and 0 bases from J, the junction retains 4 bases not matched to a gene. From the cysteine up to the phenylalanine, the CDR3 has a length of 16 residues. Only CDR3 DNA remains: 48 bases, in frame from the first base. Looking up the germline V gene yields CDR1 SQVTM and CDR2 ANQGSEA. The CDR3 regions of human TCRbeta chains were subjected to immunosequencing. In the original analysis: Repertoire TCRs were checked for matches against a reference library of SARS-CoV-2-specific TCRs that had been generated using the MIRA antigen-specificity platform. Breadth meant the fraction of unique TCRs that were SARS-CoV-2-associated, whereas depth meant the fraction of total T cells that were SARS-CoV-2-associated. Using the MIRA data, each spike-specific TCR was mapped to the spike region that the TCR reacts to and placed in a CD4 or CD8 class. Log10-transformed breadth and depth values were compared by one-way ANOVA with Sidak's multiple comparisons tests. The clones in this table, taken by TCRdb from immuneACCESS, are in-frame only. Not every clone is retained; where verified, under half of the shortfall comes from an unresolved V gene, and the cause of the rest is unknown. V and J calls and clone size are given by that table; D and trimming were obtained from the DNA. The table for this sample lists roughly 92,000 clones; less than 90% of them were counted only once. Clones ranked in the top ten supply approximately 5% of the sample.

The clonotype was recovered from an adult who received the AZD1222 COVID-19 vaccine. The rearrangement joined TRBV29-1 to TRBJ2-3, with 12 middle bases fitting TRBD2. The sequencing used peripheral blood, collected 28 days after the second AZD1222 dose. The sequenced DNA: TGCAGCGTTGAGACTAGCGGGGGTTCTAGCACAGATACGCAGTATTTT. Its protein reads: CSVETSGGSSTDTQYF.